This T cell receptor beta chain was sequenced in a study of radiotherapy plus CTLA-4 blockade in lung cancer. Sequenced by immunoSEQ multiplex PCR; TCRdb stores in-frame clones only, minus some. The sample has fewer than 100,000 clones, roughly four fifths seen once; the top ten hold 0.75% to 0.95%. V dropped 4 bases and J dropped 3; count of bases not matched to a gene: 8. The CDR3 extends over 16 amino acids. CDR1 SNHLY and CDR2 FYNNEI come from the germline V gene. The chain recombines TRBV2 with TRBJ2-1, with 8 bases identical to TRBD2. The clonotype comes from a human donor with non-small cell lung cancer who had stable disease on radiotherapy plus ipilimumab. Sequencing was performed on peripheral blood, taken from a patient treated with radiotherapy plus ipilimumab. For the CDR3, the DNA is TGTGCCAGCAGTGCCCTCGGGACTAGTAGCTACAATGAGCAGTTCTTC. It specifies CASSALGTSSYNEQFF.